A single sample is the source of the 2 T cell receptor beta chains below, sequenced in a study of monozygotic twins with inflammatory bowel disease. TCRdb reprocessed the 5' RACE reads; each CDR3 protein has one entry and no DNA is given. The table for this sample gives hundreds of thousands of distinct CDR3 sequences. The sample comprised blood. Receptor source: a human donor with ulcerative colitis or Crohn's disease, or a healthy co-twin of an affected twin (not recorded which).

The rearrangement links TRBV15 to TRBJ2-2; lacking DNA, the TRBD1 call made by TCRdb goes unchecked. The CDR3 sequence is 16 residues long. Germline V gene data show CDR1 as LNHNV and CDR2 as YYDKDF (reference sequence). The CDR3 sequence: CATSRPGLGDTGELFF.

This chain links TRBV28 with TRBJ1-5; the D gene TCRdb calls, TRBD1, cannot be checked with no DNA. CDR3 size: 15 residues. Germline CDR1 reads MDHEN; CDR2 reads SYDVKM. CDR3 in amino acids: CASSLPSTGVQPQHF. Complete variable domain (other parts from reference TRBV28 and TRBJ1-5): DVKVTQSSRYLVKRTGEKVFLECVQDMDHENMFWYRQDPGLGLRLIYFSYDVKMKEKGDIPEGYSVSREKKERFSLILESASTNQTSMYLCASSLPSTGVQPQHFGDGTRLSIL.